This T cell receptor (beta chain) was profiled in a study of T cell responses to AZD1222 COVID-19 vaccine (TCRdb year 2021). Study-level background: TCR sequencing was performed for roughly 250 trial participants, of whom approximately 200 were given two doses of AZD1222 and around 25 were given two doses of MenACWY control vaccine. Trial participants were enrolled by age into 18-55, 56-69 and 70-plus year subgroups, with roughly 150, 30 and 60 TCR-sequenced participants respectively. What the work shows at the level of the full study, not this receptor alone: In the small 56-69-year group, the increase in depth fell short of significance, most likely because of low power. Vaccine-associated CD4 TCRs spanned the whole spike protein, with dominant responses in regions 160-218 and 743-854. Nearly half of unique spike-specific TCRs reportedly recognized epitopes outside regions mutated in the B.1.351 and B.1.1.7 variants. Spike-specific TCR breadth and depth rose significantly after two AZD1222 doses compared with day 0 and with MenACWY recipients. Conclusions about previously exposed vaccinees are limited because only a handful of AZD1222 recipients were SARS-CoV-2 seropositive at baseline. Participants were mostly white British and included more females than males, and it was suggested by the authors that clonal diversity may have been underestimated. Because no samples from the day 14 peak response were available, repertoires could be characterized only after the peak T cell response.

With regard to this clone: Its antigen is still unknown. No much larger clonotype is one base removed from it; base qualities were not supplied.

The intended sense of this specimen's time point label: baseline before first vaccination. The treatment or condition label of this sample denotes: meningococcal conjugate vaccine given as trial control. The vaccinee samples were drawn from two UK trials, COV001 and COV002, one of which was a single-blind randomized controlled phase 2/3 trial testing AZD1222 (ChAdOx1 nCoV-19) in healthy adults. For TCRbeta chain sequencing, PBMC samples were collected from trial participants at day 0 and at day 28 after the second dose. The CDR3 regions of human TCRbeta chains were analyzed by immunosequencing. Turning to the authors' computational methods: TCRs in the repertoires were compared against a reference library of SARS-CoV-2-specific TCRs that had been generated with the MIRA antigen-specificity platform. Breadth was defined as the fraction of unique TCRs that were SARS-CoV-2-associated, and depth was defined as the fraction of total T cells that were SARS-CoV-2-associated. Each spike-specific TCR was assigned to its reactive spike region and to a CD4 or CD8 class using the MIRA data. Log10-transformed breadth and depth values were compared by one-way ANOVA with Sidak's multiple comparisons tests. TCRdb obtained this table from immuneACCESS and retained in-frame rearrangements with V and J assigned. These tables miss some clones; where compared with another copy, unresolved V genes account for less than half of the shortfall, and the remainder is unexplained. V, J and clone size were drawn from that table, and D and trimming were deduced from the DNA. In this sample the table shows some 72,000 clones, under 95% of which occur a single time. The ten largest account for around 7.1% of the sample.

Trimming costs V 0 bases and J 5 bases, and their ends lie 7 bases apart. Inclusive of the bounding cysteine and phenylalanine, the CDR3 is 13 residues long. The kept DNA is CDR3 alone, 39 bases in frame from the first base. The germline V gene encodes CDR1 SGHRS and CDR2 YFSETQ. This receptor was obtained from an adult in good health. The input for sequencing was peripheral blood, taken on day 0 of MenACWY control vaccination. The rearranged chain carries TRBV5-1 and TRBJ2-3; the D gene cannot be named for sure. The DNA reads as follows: TGCGCCAGCAGCTTGGAGGCTGAAGATACGCAGTATTTT. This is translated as CASSLEAEDTQYF.